A selection of T cell receptor beta chains follows, all from one sample in a study of shared clonotypes between healthy human individuals. Libraries were prepared by immunoSEQ multiplex PCR; TCRdb keeps only in-frame clonotypes and omits some of them. The sample yields approximately 2.5 million clones, 93% seen once. Sequences were obtained from naive CD4+ T cells from PBMCs. Source of these receptors: a man younger than 30 in good health. Some clones in this sample may be carry-over from other donors' samples. The CDR3 runs from the conserved cysteine through the conserved F or W. The D gene is left open where the match is weak. A clone size is listed for some rows: how often the clone was seen (once, few, many), or a class if it is expanded.

cdr3_length clone_size j_call v_call d_call cdr3_aa cdr3_nt
17 . TRBJ2-3 TRBV21-1 . CASSKWRRLARPDTQYF TGTGCCAGCAGCAAATGGAGGAGACTAGCGCGTCCCGATACGCAGTATTTT
12 . TRBJ2-5 TRBV2 . CASSSSLAAPDF TGTGCCAGCAGTTCGAGCCTGGCGGCTCCGGACTTC
14 . TRBJ2-1 TRBV28 . CASRRGWLSNEQFF TGTGCCAGCAGACGCGGGTGGCTGTCCAATGAGCAGTTCTTC
17 . TRBJ1-3 TRBV9 . CASSVVPDPISGNTIYF TGTGCCAGCAGCGTAGTCCCCGATCCTATCTCTGGAAACACCATATATTTT
13 . TRBJ2-7 TRBV28 . CASSLQGPYEQYF TGTGCCAGCAGTTTACAAGGACCCTACGAGCAGTACTTC
16 . TRBJ2-7 TRBV4-1 TRBD2 CASSQVVAGGPYEQYF TGCGCCAGCAGCCAAGTGGTAGCGGGAGGACCTTACGAGCAGTACTTC
13 once TRBJ2-3 TRBV13 . CASTFFWTDTQYF TGTGCCAGCACCTTCTTTTGGACAGATACGCAGTATTTT
17 . TRBJ2-7 TRBV5-1 . CASSPLPGQGSSYEQYF TGCGCCAGCAGCCCTCTCCCGGGCCAAGGGAGCTCCTACGAGCAGTACTTC
14 . TRBJ1-2 TRBV6-6 TRBD1 CASSYPGTGNGYTF TGTGCCAGCAGTTACCCCGGGACAGGGAATGGCTACACCTTC
15 . TRBJ1-4 TRBV28 . CASSLYLTGYEKLFF TGTGCCAGCAGTTTATATCTGACAGGTTATGAAAAACTGTTTTTT
14 . TRBJ1-6 TRBV4-1 . CASSQGVRGSPLHF TGCGCCAGCAGCCAAGGCGTGAGGGGTTCACCCCTCCACTTT
13 . TRBJ1-5 TRBV30 . CAWSVRGNQPQHF TGTGCCTGGAGTGTACGAGGCAATCAGCCCCAGCATTTT
15 . TRBJ1-4 TRBV9 . CASSVGITTNEKLFF TGTGCCAGCAGCGTAGGGATAACAACTAATGAAAAACTGTTTTTT
16 . TRBJ1-3 TRBV9 TRBD1 CASSPQTGRSGNTIYF TGTGCCAGCAGCCCTCAGACAGGGAGAAGTGGAAACACCATATATTTT
14 . TRBJ2-1 TRBV5-1 TRBD2 CASSLLGGSGEQFF TGCGCCAGCAGCCTTTTAGGCGGGAGTGGTGAGCAGTTCTTC
15 . TRBJ2-7 TRBV29-1 TRBD1 CSARQGYEGSYEQYF TGCAGCGCAAGACAGGGTTATGAGGGGTCCTACGAGCAGTACTTC
14 . TRBJ2-2 TRBV27 TRBD1 CASSRQGYTGELFF TGTGCCAGCAGCAGACAGGGATACACCGGGGAGCTGTTTTTT
16 . TRBJ2-5 TRBV4-3 TRBD1 CASSQARDRVKETQYF TGCGCCAGCAGCCAGGCTAGGGACAGGGTAAAGGAGACCCAGTACTTC
15 . TRBJ2-7 TRBV5-1 TRBD1 CASSPPGQGSYEQYF TGCGCCAGCAGCCCACCGGGACAGGGATCATACGAGCAGTACTTC
13 . TRBJ2-7 TRBV7-9 . CASSLVGIEMQYF TGTGCCAGCAGCTTAGTCGGGATTGAGATGCAGTACTTC
16 . TRBJ2-5 TRBV9 TRBD2 CASGGGLAPRGETQYF TGTGCCAGCGGGGGGGGACTAGCCCCCCGGGGGGAGACCCAGTACTTC
15 . TRBJ1-5 TRBV7-6 . CASSLEDSSNQPQHF TGTGCCAGCAGCTTAGAAGACAGCAGCAATCAGCCCCAGCATTTT
13 . TRBJ1-1 TRBV30 TRBD1 CAWSRDRNTEAFF TGTGCCTGGAGTAGGGACAGGAACACTGAAGCTTTCTTT
13 once TRBJ2-5 TRBV5-1 . CASSNRGQETQYF TGCGCCAGCAGCAACCGGGGCCAAGAGACCCAGTACTTC
15 . TRBJ2-3 TRBV7-3 TRBD2 CASSSGLAFTDTQYF TGTGCCAGCAGCTCCGGACTAGCGTTCACAGATACGCAGTATTTT
16 . TRBJ2-1 TRBV27 TRBD2 CASSLLAREAPNEQFF TGTGCCAGCAGTTTATTAGCGCGGGAGGCTCCCAATGAGCAGTTCTTC
16 . TRBJ2-3 TRBV18 TRBD1 CASSPGTGRGTDTQYF TGTGCCAGCTCACCAGGGACAGGGCGGGGCACAGATACGCAGTATTTT
16 . TRBJ1-2 TRBV4-2 . CASSQGGRGANYGYTF TGTGCCAGCAGCCAAGGAGGCAGGGGAGCGAACTATGGCTACACCTTC
12 . TRBJ1-1 TRBV30 . CAWRGISTEAFF TGTGCCTGGAGAGGCATCTCCACTGAAGCTTTCTTT
16 . TRBJ1-1 TRBV15 . CATSRDSGKLNTEAFF TGTGCCACCAGCAGAGATTCAGGGAAACTGAACACTGAAGCTTTCTTT
14 once TRBJ2-7 TRBV29-1 . CSVEGAGSAYEQYF TGCAGCGTTGAGGGGGCGGGGAGCGCCTACGAGCAGTACTTC
17 . TRBJ1-3 TRBV11-2 TRBD1 CASSWNRGRGAGNTIYF TGTGCCAGCAGCTGGAACAGGGGGCGCGGAGCTGGAAACACCATATATTTT
16 . TRBJ2-2 TRBV28 . CASSSQQITNTGELFF TGTGCCAGCAGCTCTCAACAGATCACGAACACCGGGGAGCTGTTTTTT
16 . TRBJ1-3 TRBV9 . CASSPGVASSGNTIYF TGTGCCAGCAGCCCAGGGGTAGCGAGCTCTGGAAACACCATATATTTT
12 . TRBJ2-1 TRBV28 . CASKLRYNEQFF TGTGCCAGCAAGTTACGCTACAATGAGCAGTTCTTC
14 . TRBJ2-1 TRBV5-1 . CASTRPSSYNEQFF TGCGCCAGCACCCGGCCTTCCTCCTACAATGAGCAGTTCTTC
13 . TRBJ1-2 TRBV6-5 . CASSYRQLSVYTF TGTGCCAGCAGTTACAGGCAACTAAGTGTCTACACCTTC
15 . TRBJ2-3 TRBV7-9 . CASSLLPISTDTQYF TGTGCCAGCAGCTTATTACCAATCAGCACAGATACGCAGTATTTT
16 . TRBJ2-5 TRBV19 TRBD1 CASSIGAGGREETQYF TGTGCCAGTAGTATTGGTGCAGGGGGCAGGGAAGAGACCCAGTACTTC
14 . TRBJ1-5 TRBV15 . CATSRDRSNQPQHF TGTGCCACCAGTAGAGACAGGAGCAATCAGCCCCAGCATTTT
14 . TRBJ1-2 TRBV5-1 TRBD1 CASSQGTGANGYTF TGCGCCAGCAGCCAGGGGACAGGGGCGAATGGCTACACCTTC
16 . TRBJ2-1 TRBV15 . CATSLKVGEIHNEQFF TGTGCCACCAGCTTAAAAGTGGGAGAGATCCACAATGAGCAGTTCTTC
17 . TRBJ1-1 TRBV5-1 TRBD1 CASGYSGTGGMNTEAFF TGCGCCAGCGGTTATTCCGGGACAGGGGGAATGAACACTGAAGCTTTCTTT
13 . TRBJ1-3 TRBV7-3 TRBD1 CASSRWTGGTIYF TGTGCCAGCAGCCGATGGACAGGGGGGACCATATATTTT
17 . TRBJ1-2 TRBV27 TRBD1 CASSSGTGDFPISGYTF TGTGCCAGCAGTTCCGGGACAGGGGACTTCCCAATAAGTGGCTACACCTTC
11 . TRBJ2-7 TRBV7-9 . CASSLSGEQYF TGTGCCAGCAGCTTAAGCGGCGAGCAGTACTTC
15 . TRBJ2-1 TRBV6-1 . CASRVAGDAYNEQFF TGTGCCAGCAGAGTTGCAGGGGACGCCTACAATGAGCAGTTCTTC
15 . TRBJ2-2 TRBV5-1 . CASSSGGRGTGELFF TGCGCCAGCAGCTCAGGGGGGCGCGGCACCGGGGAGCTGTTTTTT